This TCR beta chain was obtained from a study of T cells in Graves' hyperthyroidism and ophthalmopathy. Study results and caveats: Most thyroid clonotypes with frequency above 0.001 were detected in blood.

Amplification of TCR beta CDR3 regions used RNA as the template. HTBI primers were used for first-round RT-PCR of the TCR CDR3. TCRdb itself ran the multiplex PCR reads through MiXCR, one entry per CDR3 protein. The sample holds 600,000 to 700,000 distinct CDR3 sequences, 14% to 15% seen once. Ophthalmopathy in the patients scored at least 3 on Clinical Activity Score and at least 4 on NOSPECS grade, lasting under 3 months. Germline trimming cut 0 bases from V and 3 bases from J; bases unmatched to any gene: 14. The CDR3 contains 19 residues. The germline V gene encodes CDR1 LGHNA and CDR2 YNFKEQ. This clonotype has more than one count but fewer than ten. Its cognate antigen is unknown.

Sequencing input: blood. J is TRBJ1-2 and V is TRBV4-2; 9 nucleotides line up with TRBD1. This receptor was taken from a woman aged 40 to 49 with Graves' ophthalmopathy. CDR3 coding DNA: TGTGCCAGCAGCCAAGACGAAACTTCCTACAGGGGGCTCGACTATGGCTACACCTTC. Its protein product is CASSQDETSYRGLDYGYTF.